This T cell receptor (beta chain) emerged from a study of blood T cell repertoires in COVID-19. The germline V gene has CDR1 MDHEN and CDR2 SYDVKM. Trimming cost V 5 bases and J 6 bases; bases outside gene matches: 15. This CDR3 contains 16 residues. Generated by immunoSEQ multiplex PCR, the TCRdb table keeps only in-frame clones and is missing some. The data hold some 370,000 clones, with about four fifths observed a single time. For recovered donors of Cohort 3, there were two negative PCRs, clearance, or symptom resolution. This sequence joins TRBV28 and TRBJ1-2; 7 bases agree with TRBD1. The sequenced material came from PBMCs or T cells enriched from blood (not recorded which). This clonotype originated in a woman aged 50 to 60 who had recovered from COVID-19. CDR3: CASSTGPSTGVHGYTF. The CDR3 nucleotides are TGTGCCAGCAGTACCGGCCCCTCCACAGGGGTTCATGGCTACACCTTC.